Each of the 24 T cell receptor beta chains below was sequenced from the same sample in a study of glioma-infiltrating T cells. TCR alpha and beta CDR3 regions were amplified from RNA using iRepertoire nested multiplex PCR. TCRdb reanalysed the multiplex PCR reads using MiXCR and keeps one entry per CDR3 protein. In the table there are more than 90,000 distinct CDR3 sequences, about 40% of which are singletons. Input material: glioma tissue, nonneoplastic brain tissue, or PBMCs (not recorded which). The receptors derive from a human donor with low-grade glioma or glioblastoma, undergoing nonglioma brain surgery, or in good health (not recorded which).

This clonotype has at least ten counts. For the CDR3, the DNA is TGCAGTGCTACTCCCATAGCGGGGGGGGGGAATGAGCAGTTCTTC. Its translation is CSATPIAGGGNEQFF. J is TRBJ2-1 and V is TRBV20-1, with TRBD2 identical over 11 bases. The CDR3 consists of 15 residues. In germline, CDR1 is DFQATT, CDR2 SNEGSKA (reference sequence). After removal of 4 bases from V and 7 bases from J, the junction contained 9 bases not matched to a gene.

This clonotype has a count of ten or more. V is TRBV19 and J is TRBJ1-1; D not certain. Germline lookup yields CDR1 LNHDA and CDR2 SQIVND (reference sequence). The CDR3 is 14 amino acids. Trimming left V 3 bases short and J 5 bases short, with 13 bases between. The CDR3 DNA sequence: TGTGCCAGTAGTATTTCCGGGAGAGATACTGAAGCTTTCTTT. Its translation is CASSISGRDTEAFF. Full variable domain (missing parts from reference TRBV19 and TRBJ1-1): DGGITQSPKYLFRKEGQNVTLSCEQNLNHDAMYWYRQDPGQGLRLIYYSQIVNDFQKGDIAEGYSVSREKKESFPLTVTSAQKNPTAFYLCASSISGRDTEAFFGQGTRLTVV.

The rearrangement links TRBV29-1 to TRBJ2-3; 9 bases agree with TRBD1. V lost 4 bases to trimming and J lost 4 bases; unmatched junction nucleotides: 9. This CDR3 region has 15 residues. CDR1 is SQVTM and CDR2 is ANQGSEA in the germline V gene. The CDR3 coding sequence is TGCAGCGTTGGGGACAGGGCCACGCGGGCAGATACGCAGTATTTT. It encodes CSVGDRATRADTQYF.

To note about this clonotype: This could be a read error, since a much larger clone is one nucleotide away. V usage is TRBV29-1 and J usage is TRBJ1-1; the D gene is possibly TRBD1 (5 bases). The CDR3 spans 13 residues. Germline values: CDR1 SQVTM, CDR2 ANQGSEA. CDR3 coding DNA: TGCAGCGTTGATCGGGGGTTGAACACTGGAGCTTTCTTT. This sequence encodes CSVDRGLNTGAFF.

This clonotype was counted at least ten times. The chain joins TRBV11-2 to TRBJ2-7; D assignment may be TRBD1 or TRBD2 (5 bases each). The germline CDR1 and CDR2 sequences are SGHAT and FQNNGV. V lost 3 bases, J lost 6 bases, and 15 bases lay in between. This CDR3 comprises 14 residues. Here the CDR3 DNA reads TGTGCCAGCAGCTTGGGGACGGGGCCTGGCGAGCAGTACTTC. Translation gives CASSLGTGPGEQYF.

Many counts were recorded for this clonotype. The chain combines TRBV5-1 with TRBJ2-1; D may be TRBD1 (5 bases). Germline CDR1 reads SGHRS; CDR2 reads YFSETQ. CDR3 length equals 16 residues. V was cut by 0 bases and J by 5 bases, with 15 bases left in between. CDR3 in amino acids: CASSLAGEGQNNEQFF. The CDR3 coding sequence is TGCGCCAGCAGCTTGGCAGGTGAAGGACAAAACAATGAGCAGTTCTTC.

The sample holds many counts of this clonotype. The V call is TRBV19, the J call TRBJ2-1; TRBD1 agrees at 12 bases. Germline CDR1 is LNHDA and CDR2 is SQIVND (reference sequence). The length of the CDR3 is 15 residues. The J segment lost 9 bases and the V segment lost 4 bases, leaving 7 bases of the junction unmatched. The CDR3 protein is CASSSGTGGGIEQFF. Written as DNA, the CDR3 is TGTGCCAGTAGTAGCGGGACAGGGGGCGGGATTGAGCAGTTCTTC.

This clonotype was found once. A much larger clone lies one base from this, so it may be a read error. This chain links TRBV10-3 with TRBJ2-7; TRBD1 matches at 9 bases. V lost 3 bases to trimming and J lost 6 bases; unmatched junction nucleotides: 6. This CDR3 is built from 14 residues. Germline V lookup: CDR1 ENHRY, CDR2 SYGVKD. CDR3 loop: CAISDPGQGAEQYF. CDR3 in DNA: TGTGCCATCAGTGATCCGGGACAGGGCGCCGAGCAGTACTTC.

This clonotype has a count of ten or more. The chain has TRBV11-3 and TRBJ2-5; 7 bases are a match to TRBD2. Germline V gives CDR1 SGHNT, CDR2 YENEEA. Trimming removed 1 base from V and 2 bases from J; junction bases left unmatched: 1. The CDR3 covers 14 residues. This CDR3 is CASSLGGGQETQYF. The DNA for the CDR3 is TGTGCCAGCAGCTTAGGGGGAGGGCAAGAGACCCAGTACTTC. The variable domain in full, completed from reference TRBV11-3 and TRBJ2-5, reads EAGVVQSPRYKIIEKKQPVAFWCNPISGHNTLYWYLQNLGQGPELLIRYENEEAVDDSQLPKDRFSAERLKGVDSTLKIQPAELGDSAVYLCASSLGGGQETQYFGPGTRLLVL.

This clonotype appeared many times. The gene calls are TRBV7-9 and TRBJ2-1; D is uncertain. The CDR3 covers 9 residues. V was pared by 10 bases and J by 8 bases, with 6 bases between. Germline CDR1 reads SEHNR; CDR2 reads FQNEAQ (reference sequence). This chain's CDR3 is CATRHEQFF. CDR3 sequence (DNA): TGTGCCACCCGGCATGAGCAGTTCTTC.

Turning to this clonotype: Its ends do not fully match the called genes, so a read error is possible. The chain uses TRBV3-1 and TRBJ2-3; D is possibly TRBD2 (6 bases). This CDR3 is 15 amino acids long. Germline CDR1 is LGHDT and CDR2 is YNNKEL (reference sequence). The CDR3 spells CARSQGGWSTDTQYF. In nucleotides, the CDR3 is TGCGCCAGAAGCCAAGGAGGGTGGAGCACAGATACGCAGTATTTT.

In this sample, this clonotype turned up many times. This rearrangement joins TRBV6-2 or TRBV6-3 to TRBJ2-7, with D uncertain. Germline CDR1 MNHEY, CDR2 SVGEGT. Between the trimmed V and J ends, which lost 7 bases and 3 bases, there was a span of 13 bases. The length of the CDR3 is 13 residues. DNA of the CDR3: TGTGCCAGCACCGAGAACAGTTACTACGAGCAGTACTTC. Translated, it gives CASTENSYYEQYF.

This clonotype was recorded once. It is likely a read error, because the conserved phenylalanine at the end of the CDR3 is missing. V and J are TRBV29-1 and TRBJ2-1; tentatively, D is TRBD1 (6 bases). CDR1 and CDR2 (germline): SQVTM, ANQGSEA. The CDR3 contains 13 residues. With 7 bases removed from V and 7 bases from J, the gap between germline ends came to 17 bases. The CDR3 bases are TGCAGCGCCAGAAGGGGGACGGTAAATGAGCAGTTCTTA. This translates into CSARRGTVNEQFL.

In regard to this clonotype: A much larger clone sits a single nucleotide away, making a read error possible. The final CDR3 position lacks the conserved phenylalanine or tryptophan, pointing to a likely read error. The genes are TRBV19 and TRBJ1-1; D remains ambiguous. Germline loops: CDR1 LNHDA, CDR2 SQIVND (reference sequence). V lost 8 bases, J lost 0 bases, and 10 bases lay in between. The CDR3 consists of 13 residues. CDR3 sequence: CASLDGLNTEAFL. The CDR3 nucleotides read TGTGCCAGTTTGGACGGATTGAACACTGAAGCTTTCCTT.

The sample holds many counts of this clonotype. V and J are TRBV5-1 and TRBJ2-1; possibly TRBD1 for D (5 bases). This CDR3 contains 11 residues. Trimming left V 5 bases short and J 9 bases short, with 9 bases between. Germline V CDR1 and CDR2: SGHRS, YFSETQ. CDR3 nucleotide sequence: TGCGCCAGCAGTTCAGGGCCTGAGCAGTTCTTC. Its translation: CASSSGPEQFF.

This clonotype appeared many times. The chain recombines TRBV3-1 with TRBJ1-6; D not certain. The CDR3 extends over 15 amino acids. Germline V lookup: CDR1 LGHDT, CDR2 YNNKEL (reference sequence). V shed 1 base and J shed 3 bases, with 7 bases lying between them. CDR3 in amino acids: CASSQGASYNSPLHF. The DNA for the CDR3 is TGTGCCAGCAGCCAAGGGGCGAGCTATAATTCACCCCTCCACTTT.

Ten or more counts support this clonotype. The chain is built from TRBV19 and TRBJ2-5; 12 bases map to TRBD2. CDR1 LNHDA and CDR2 SQIVND come from the germline V gene (reference sequence). This CDR3 contains 13 residues. J lost 7 bases, V lost 7 bases, and 4 bases had no gene match. CDR3 DNA sequence: TGTGCCAGTACTGCTAGCGGGGGGGGGACCCAGTACTTC. Its protein product is CASTASGGGTQYF.

Remarks on this clonotype: A read error may account for a junction end that differs from germline. This rearrangement joins TRBV3-1 to TRBJ2-1, with D possibly matching TRBD2 (6 bases). Germline CDR1 is LGHDT and CDR2 is YNNKEL (reference sequence). The CDR3 is 14 amino acids. The CDR3 sequence: CASSLPSAYNKQFF. The CDR3 nucleotides read TGTGCCAGCAGCCTCCCTAGCGCTTACAATAAGCAGTTCTTC.

This clonotype was recorded at least ten times. The chain recombines TRBV10-3 with TRBJ1-5; tentatively, D is TRBD1 (5 bases). The CDR3 contains 15 residues. V lost 5 bases, J lost 3 bases, and 14 bases lay in between. The germline CDR1 and CDR2 sequences are ENHRY and SYGVKD. CDR3 sequence reads: CAISRDSSPNQPQHF. CDR3 coding DNA: TGTGCCATCAGTCGGGACTCATCCCCCAATCAGCCCCAGCATTTT.

This clonotype was recorded at least ten times. The chain's CDR3 is CASSLYGTDTQYF. CDR3 nucleotide sequence: TGTGCCAGCAGTTTGTACGGCACAGATACGCAGTATTTT. The chain carries TRBV27 and TRBJ2-3; D is unclear. The CDR3 loop spans 13 amino acids. V was trimmed by 3 bases and J by 1 base, leaving 5 bases between them. Germline V gene lookup returns CDR1 MNHEY and CDR2 SMNVEV (reference sequence).

With respect to this clonotype: The conserved phenylalanine or tryptophan normally closing the CDR3 is absent here, so this likely arose from a read error. This chain uses TRBV4-2 with TRBJ2-1; no reliable D call. The CDR3 is 14 residues long. CDR1 and CDR2 from the germline V gene are LGHNA and YNFKEQ. V was cut by 8 bases and J by 1 base, with 12 bases left in between. Here the CDR3 DNA reads TGTGCCAGCGCCCAGGTGTCATCCTACAATGAGCAGTTCTTA. It yields the protein CASAQVSSYNEQFL.

The sample holds many counts of this clonotype. The chain carries TRBV18 and TRBJ1-5, with TRBD1 matching over 7 bases. Germline trimming cut 1 base from V and 5 bases from J; bases unmatched to any gene: 8. The CDR3 spans 16 residues. CDR1 is KGHSH, CDR2 LQKENI, per germline. Here the CDR3 reads CASSPRPGQAHQPQHF. DNA for the CDR3: TGTGCCAGCTCACCACGACCAGGACAGGCACATCAGCCCCAGCATTTT.

This clonotype was picked up many times. The CDR3 loop reads CASSYTRNEQYF. In DNA form, the CDR3 reads TGTGCCAGCAGTTACACCAGGAACGAGCAGTACTTC. The rearrangement links TRBV6-2 or TRBV6-3 to TRBJ2-7; D is unclear. The V and J ends lost 2 bases and 5 bases respectively, with 7 bases between them. Per germline, CDR1 MNHEY and CDR2 SVGEGT. The CDR3 has 12 amino acids.

Many counts were recorded for this clonotype. This rearrangement joins TRBV15 to TRBJ2-5; TRBD1 or TRBD2 may be the D gene (6 bases each). Deletions cut 2 bases from V and 5 bases from J, with 12 bases between. In germline, CDR1 is LNHNV, CDR2 YYDKDF (reference sequence). The CDR3 length is 14 residues. For the CDR3, the DNA is TGTGCCACCAGCAGAAGGGGGGCCGGTGAGACCCAGTACTTC. Amino acid sequence: CATSRRGAGETQYF.